Listed below are T cell receptor beta chains from one sample, sequenced in a study of blood T cell repertoires in COVID-19. Generated by immunoSEQ multiplex PCR, the TCRdb table keeps only in-frame clones and is missing some. Of more than 200,000 clones in the sample, 75% to 90% were seen once. The sequenced material came from peripheral blood. The origin of the receptors is a man aged 25 to 40 with active or convalescent COVID-19. Each CDR3 is given with its conserved first and last residue. Size is stated for part of the rows, as once, few or many counts, or as a class when the clone is expanded.

v_call: TRBV7-2; j_call: TRBJ2-1; clone_size: NA; cdr3_aa: CASSLGTSGYNEQFF
v_call: TRBV4-2; j_call: TRBJ1-5; clone_size: NA; cdr3_aa: CASSQARGVSQPQHF
v_call: TRBV7-3; j_call: TRBJ2-3; clone_size: NA; cdr3_aa: CASSSSGGERDTQYF
v_call: TRBV19; j_call: TRBJ1-5; clone_size: many; cdr3_aa: CASSIRRPVYSNQPQHF
v_call: TRBV19; j_call: TRBJ2-1; clone_size: NA; cdr3_aa: CASRVQLDYNEQFF
v_call: TRBV29-1; j_call: TRBJ1-3; clone_size: NA; cdr3_aa: CSATTGTGGGNTIYF
v_call: TRBV29-1; j_call: TRBJ2-5; clone_size: NA; cdr3_aa: CSVVWAIQETQYF
v_call: TRBV10-3; j_call: TRBJ2-7; clone_size: NA; cdr3_aa: CAISEAIAGTGTYEQYF
v_call: TRBV10-3; j_call: TRBJ2-7; clone_size: NA; cdr3_aa: CAISESSLGQGSYEQYF
v_call: TRBV30; j_call: TRBJ2-7; clone_size: NA; cdr3_aa: CAWSDFATTYEQYF
v_call: TRBV9; j_call: TRBJ2-2; clone_size: NA; cdr3_aa: CASSVVSSGELFF
v_call: TRBV27; j_call: TRBJ1-2; clone_size: NA; cdr3_aa: CASSFSGTPYGRYTF
v_call: TRBV11-2; j_call: TRBJ2-3; clone_size: NA; cdr3_aa: CASSPFPLTSGGQTDTQYF
v_call: TRBV12-3/TRBV12-4; j_call: TRBJ1-1; clone_size: NA; cdr3_aa: CASRHRTLIEAFF
v_call: TRBV19; j_call: TRBJ1-2; clone_size: few; cdr3_aa: CASRYGGKGSYGYTF
v_call: TRBV19; j_call: TRBJ2-7; clone_size: few; cdr3_aa: CASALRGDSYEQYF
v_call: TRBV7-2; j_call: TRBJ2-7; clone_size: NA; cdr3_aa: CASSLLRTGYHEQYF
v_call: TRBV7-8; j_call: TRBJ2-1; clone_size: NA; cdr3_aa: CASSVRGGAAYNEQFF
v_call: TRBV9; j_call: TRBJ1-6; clone_size: NA; cdr3_aa: CASSVTGNSPLHF
v_call: TRBV2; j_call: TRBJ1-1; clone_size: NA; cdr3_aa: CASRTGDASSMNTEAFF
v_call: TRBV4-1; j_call: TRBJ1-6; clone_size: NA; cdr3_aa: CASSQEGLTGSPLHF
v_call: TRBV4-2; j_call: TRBJ2-5; clone_size: NA; cdr3_aa: CASSQGLLAGGGKETQYF
v_call: TRBV2; j_call: TRBJ2-1; clone_size: NA; cdr3_aa: CASSEAAGGLYNEQFF
v_call: TRBV13; j_call: TRBJ2-3; clone_size: NA; cdr3_aa: CASSLGGLAGSVGTDTQYF
v_call: TRBV5-1; j_call: TRBJ1-2; clone_size: NA; cdr3_aa: CASSLDPYSGYTF
v_call: TRBV7-8; j_call: TRBJ2-5; clone_size: NA; cdr3_aa: CASSEDTSGGATETQYF
v_call: TRBV2; j_call: TRBJ2-4; clone_size: NA; cdr3_aa: CASRTGTGSSREAKNIQYF
v_call: TRBV30; j_call: TRBJ2-1; clone_size: NA; cdr3_aa: CARSPRFFSGLDNEQFF
v_call: TRBV19; j_call: TRBJ2-7; clone_size: NA; cdr3_aa: CACSAGGTAYEQYF
v_call: TRBV5-5; j_call: TRBJ1-6; clone_size: NA; cdr3_aa: CASSLVRGYNSPLHF
v_call: TRBV9; j_call: TRBJ2-2; clone_size: NA; cdr3_aa: CASSGGPSGTGVGELFF
v_call: TRBV6-1; j_call: TRBJ2-7; clone_size: NA; cdr3_aa: CASSDRTTGESYEQYF
v_call: TRBV28; j_call: TRBJ2-7; clone_size: NA; cdr3_aa: CASSLTGVGAYEQYF
v_call: TRBV6-6; j_call: TRBJ1-1; clone_size: NA; cdr3_aa: CASSSGGGDTEAFF
v_call: TRBV11-2; j_call: TRBJ2-7; clone_size: NA; cdr3_aa: CASSLAPSSYEQYF
v_call: TRBV30; j_call: TRBJ2-7; clone_size: NA; cdr3_aa: CAWSGVDWPEQYF
v_call: TRBV7-9; j_call: TRBJ1-2; clone_size: NA; cdr3_aa: CASSHGQGANNYGYTF
v_call: TRBV30; j_call: TRBJ1-5; clone_size: NA; cdr3_aa: CAWSVSPQYSNQPQHF
v_call: TRBV7-8; j_call: TRBJ2-1; clone_size: NA; cdr3_aa: CASSPALGEQFF
v_call: TRBV10-2; j_call: TRBJ2-2; clone_size: NA; cdr3_aa: CATLRGLAETGELFF
v_call: TRBV4-3; j_call: TRBJ2-6; clone_size: NA; cdr3_aa: CASSQGRQGANVLTF
v_call: TRBV6-5; j_call: TRBJ2-2; clone_size: NA; cdr3_aa: CASSSPGQGNTGELFF
v_call: TRBV4-3; j_call: TRBJ1-4; clone_size: few; cdr3_aa: CASSRLQGAGEKLFF
v_call: TRBV14; j_call: TRBJ2-5; clone_size: NA; cdr3_aa: CASSQGLAGGGFQETQYF
v_call: TRBV27; j_call: TRBJ2-6; clone_size: once; cdr3_aa: CASSLRSSGANVLTF
v_call: TRBV18; j_call: TRBJ1-1; clone_size: NA; cdr3_aa: CASHHTGTGLMNTEAFF
v_call: TRBV23-1; j_call: TRBJ1-2; clone_size: few; cdr3_aa: CASPRWYGYTF
v_call: TRBV20-1; j_call: TRBJ1-2; clone_size: NA; cdr3_aa: CSAKGTVF
v_call: TRBV7-9; j_call: TRBJ2-6; clone_size: NA; cdr3_aa: CASSLSLQGSGANVLTF
v_call: TRBV10-2; j_call: TRBJ2-6; clone_size: NA; cdr3_aa: CASSESIGQGYSGANVLTF
v_call: TRBV2; j_call: TRBJ2-2; clone_size: NA; cdr3_aa: CASSQGGGPNTGELFF
v_call: TRBV5-6; j_call: TRBJ2-7; clone_size: NA; cdr3_aa: CASSQWAGYEQYF
v_call: TRBV29-1; j_call: TRBJ2-1; clone_size: few; cdr3_aa: CSVEQRGGHEQFF
v_call: TRBV14; j_call: TRBJ1-4; clone_size: NA; cdr3_aa: CASLWQNFEKLFF